The clone carrying this TCR beta chain was found once. Its antigen is unknown. The data belong to a study of cytomegalovirus exposure and HLA in healthy donors. Some clones are missing from TCRdb's copy, which holds only in-frame ones; the method was immunoSEQ multiplex PCR. This table has roughly 120,000 clones, about nine tenths appearing once. The study's findings and limits: Three chains linked to CMV were shown in vitro to be specific for CMV antigens. The investigators catalogued 150 to 200 TCR beta chains as cytomegalovirus-associated. For most TCR sequences rarity was the rule, although some public TCRs occurred in many donors.

Sequenced sample: PBMCs. The receptor was isolated from a woman aged 18 to 35 in good health and CMV-seronegative.

DNA for the CDR3: TGTGCCAGCAGCCCTGTAGCGGGAGAAAGCTACGAGCAGTACTTC. Its translation is CASSPVAGESYEQYF. The V and J genes are TRBV7-3 and TRBJ2-7; 9 positions agree with TRBD2. V shed 5 bases and J 3 bases; nucleotides not matched to a gene: 8. This CDR3 spans 15 amino acids. CDR1 is SGHTA and CDR2 is FQGTGA in the germline V gene.